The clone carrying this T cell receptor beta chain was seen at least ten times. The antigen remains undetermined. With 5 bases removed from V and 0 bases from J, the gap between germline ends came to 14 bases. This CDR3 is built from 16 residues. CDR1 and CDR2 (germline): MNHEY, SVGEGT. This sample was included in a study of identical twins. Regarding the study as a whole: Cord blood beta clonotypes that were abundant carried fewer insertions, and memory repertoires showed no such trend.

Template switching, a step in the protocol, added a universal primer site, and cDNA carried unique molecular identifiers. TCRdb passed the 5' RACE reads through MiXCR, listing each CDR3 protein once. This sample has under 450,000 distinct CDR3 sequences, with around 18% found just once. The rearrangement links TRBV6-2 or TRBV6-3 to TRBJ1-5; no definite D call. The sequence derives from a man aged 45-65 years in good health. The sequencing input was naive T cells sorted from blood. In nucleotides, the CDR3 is TGTGCCAGCAGTACCGGGCCCCTGGGTAGCAATCAGCCCCAGCATTTT. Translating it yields CASSTGPLGSNQPQHF.